This is a list of T cell receptor beta chains from one sample in a study. TCRdb fed the 5' RACE reads into MiXCR, producing one record per CDR3 protein. The sample yields about 54,000 distinct CDR3 sequences, about 15% seen once. The specimen sequenced was naive CD4+ T cells sorted from blood. Receptor source: a female donor with breast cancer. Both conserved end residues are part of each CDR3. The D gene is left open where the match is weak. Clone size, where shown, is once, few, many, or a class for clones that have expanded.

clone_size: few; v_call: TRBV12-5; j_call: TRBJ1-1; d_call: .; cdr3_aa: CASGLPQGFEAFF; cdr3_nt: TGTGCTAGTGGTTTGCCTCAGGGCTTTGAAGCTTTCTTT
clone_size: .; v_call: TRBV4-2; j_call: TRBJ2-6; d_call: .; cdr3_aa: CASSLLNRAGANVLTF; cdr3_nt: TGTGCCAGCAGCCTGCTAAACAGGGCTGGGGCCAACGTCCTGACTTTC
clone_size: .; v_call: TRBV29-1; j_call: TRBJ2-7; d_call: .; cdr3_aa: CSVELPGQPKYEQYF; cdr3_nt: TGCAGCGTTGAGTTACCGGGACAACCAAAGTACGAGCAGTACTTC
clone_size: many; v_call: TRBV5-1; j_call: TRBJ2-2; d_call: TRBD2; cdr3_aa: CASSLLAGNTGELFF; cdr3_nt: TGCGCCAGCAGCTTACTAGCGGGGAACACCGGGGAGCTGTTTTTT
clone_size: few; v_call: TRBV24-1; j_call: TRBJ2-1; d_call: .; cdr3_aa: CATSDSDRNEQFF; cdr3_nt: TGTGCCACCAGTGATTCGGACAGAAATGAGCAGTTCTTC
clone_size: .; v_call: TRBV5-1; j_call: TRBJ1-2; d_call: .; cdr3_aa: CASSPDGAYGYTF; cdr3_nt: TGCGCCAGCAGCCCGGACGGCGCCTATGGCTACACCTTC
clone_size: .; v_call: TRBV5-1; j_call: TRBJ1-6; d_call: .; cdr3_aa: CASSLAYTTGVNSPLHF; cdr3_nt: TGCGCCAGCAGCTTGGCCTACACTACGGGAGTGAATTCACCCCTCCACTTT
clone_size: .; v_call: TRBV6-1; j_call: TRBJ1-2; d_call: .; cdr3_aa: CASSEQLSNYGYTF; cdr3_nt: TGTGCCAGCAGTGAACAGCTTTCTAACTATGGCTACACCTTC
clone_size: many; v_call: TRBV20-1; j_call: TRBJ2-6; d_call: TRBD1; cdr3_aa: CSASRGHGANVLTF; cdr3_nt: TGCAGTGCCTCCAGGGGGCATGGGGCCAACGTCCTGACTTTC
clone_size: .; v_call: TRBV5-5; j_call: TRBJ1-2; d_call: .; cdr3_aa: CASSLAQNYGYTF; cdr3_nt: TGTGCCAGCAGCTTGGCGCAGAACTATGGCTACACCTTC
clone_size: .; v_call: TRBV7-2; j_call: TRBJ2-3; d_call: TRBD2; cdr3_aa: CASSFSLAGSTDTQYF; cdr3_nt: TGTGCCAGCAGCTTTTCCCTAGCGGGGAGCACAGATACGCAGTATTTT
clone_size: many; v_call: TRBV7-2; j_call: TRBJ2-7; d_call: .; cdr3_aa: CASSLGVPGTGTYEQYF; cdr3_nt: TGTGCCAGCAGCTTAGGAGTCCCCGGGACGGGCACCTACGAGCAGTACTTC
clone_size: few; v_call: TRBV5-4; j_call: TRBJ2-5; d_call: .; cdr3_aa: CASSFGTANQETQYF; cdr3_nt: TGTGCCAGCAGCTTTGGGACCGCAAACCAAGAGACCCAGTACTTC
clone_size: .; v_call: TRBV6-5; j_call: TRBJ2-4; d_call: .; cdr3_aa: CASRGEAKNIQYF; cdr3_nt: TGTGCCAGCCGAGGGGAGGCCAAAAACATTCAGTACTTC
clone_size: .; v_call: TRBV6-6; j_call: TRBJ2-1; d_call: .; cdr3_aa: CASRWQDSRIYNEQFF; cdr3_nt: TGTGCCAGCAGATGGCAGGACTCCCGTATTTATAATGAGCAGTTCTTC
clone_size: .; v_call: TRBV28; j_call: TRBJ2-7; d_call: TRBD2; cdr3_aa: CASSPRLGGRRSSYEQYF; cdr3_nt: TGTGCCAGCAGTCCTAGACTGGGCGGGAGGAGGAGCTCCTACGAGCAGTACTTC
clone_size: .; v_call: TRBV5-1; j_call: TRBJ2-7; d_call: .; cdr3_aa: CASSLFISGSEQYF; cdr3_nt: TGCGCCAGCAGCTTGTTTATTTCGGGAAGCGAGCAGTACTTC
clone_size: few; v_call: TRBV7-2; j_call: TRBJ1-5; d_call: .; cdr3_aa: CASSFGLSNQPQHF; cdr3_nt: TGTGCCAGCAGCTTCGGTCTTAGCAATCAGCCCCAGCATTTT
clone_size: few; v_call: TRBV5-1; j_call: TRBJ2-1; d_call: TRBD2; cdr3_aa: CASSFTSGPNDEQFF; cdr3_nt: TGCGCCAGCAGCTTTACTAGCGGCCCCAACGATGAGCAGTTCTTC
clone_size: .; v_call: TRBV7-8; j_call: TRBJ2-1; d_call: TRBD2; cdr3_aa: CASGRREGTYDEQFF; cdr3_nt: TGTGCCAGCGGCCGGCGGGAGGGAACCTACGATGAGCAGTTCTTC
clone_size: few; v_call: TRBV7-9; j_call: TRBJ2-7; d_call: TRBD1; cdr3_aa: CASSVPDRGPYEQYF; cdr3_nt: TGTGCCAGCAGCGTACCGGACAGGGGACCCTACGAGCAGTACTTC
clone_size: few; v_call: TRBV18; j_call: TRBJ1-4; d_call: .; cdr3_aa: CASSGSHNEKLFF; cdr3_nt: TGTGCCAGCTCCGGGTCCCACAATGAAAAACTGTTTTTT
clone_size: .; v_call: TRBV18; j_call: TRBJ1-1; d_call: .; cdr3_aa: CASSLRVNTEAFF; cdr3_nt: TGTGCCAGCTCACTCCGGGTGAACACTGAAGCTTTCTTT
clone_size: .; v_call: TRBV28; j_call: TRBJ2-1; d_call: .; cdr3_aa: CASRADLLMSSLINEQFF; cdr3_nt: TGTGCCAGCAGAGCGGATTTATTAATGAGCAGTCTTATTAATGAGCAGTTCTTC
clone_size: few; v_call: TRBV12-3/TRBV12-4; j_call: TRBJ2-1; d_call: TRBD1; cdr3_aa: CASSLSRGLGSDEQFF; cdr3_nt: TGTGCCAGCAGTTTATCCAGGGGGCTAGGAAGCGATGAGCAGTTCTTC
clone_size: few; v_call: TRBV12-3/TRBV12-4; j_call: TRBJ2-7; d_call: .; cdr3_aa: CASSSDPYEQYF; cdr3_nt: TGTGCCAGCAGTTCAGACCCCTACGAGCAGTACTTC
clone_size: medium-sized; v_call: TRBV20-1; j_call: TRBJ1-1; d_call: .; cdr3_aa: CSASGQGGKGGRTEAFF; cdr3_nt: TGCAGTGCCTCTGGCCAGGGAGGGAAAGGCGGAAGAACTGAAGCTTTCTTT
clone_size: many; v_call: TRBV7-2; j_call: TRBJ2-7; d_call: .; cdr3_aa: CASSLLFPAHGPEQYF; cdr3_nt: TGTGCCAGCAGCTTATTATTTCCAGCCCACGGACCGGAGCAGTACTTC
clone_size: few; v_call: TRBV7-2; j_call: TRBJ2-1; d_call: TRBD2; cdr3_aa: CASTPPGRNEQFF; cdr3_nt: TGTGCCAGCACCCCCCCCGGGAGGAATGAGCAGTTCTTC
clone_size: many; v_call: TRBV6-1; j_call: TRBJ2-7; d_call: TRBD2; cdr3_aa: CASNLGLAGGGTYEQYF; cdr3_nt: TGTGCCAGCAATCTCGGACTAGCGGGAGGGGGAACCTACGAGCAGTACTTC
clone_size: .; v_call: TRBV5-1; j_call: TRBJ1-4; d_call: .; cdr3_aa: CASTREGTVNEKLFF; cdr3_nt: TGCGCCAGCACTCGTGAGGGGACGGTAAATGAAAAACTGTTTTTT
clone_size: many; v_call: TRBV5-1; j_call: TRBJ1-4; d_call: .; cdr3_aa: CASRERTYEKLFF; cdr3_nt: TGCGCCAGCAGGGAGCGGACCTATGAAAAACTGTTTTTT
clone_size: .; v_call: TRBV7-2; j_call: TRBJ2-3; d_call: TRBD2; cdr3_aa: CASSSGLATDTQYF; cdr3_nt: TGTGCCAGCAGCTCCGGACTAGCGACAGATACGCAGTATTTT
clone_size: .; v_call: TRBV11-2; j_call: TRBJ2-5; d_call: TRBD2; cdr3_aa: CASSLVSTSGAQSQETQYF; cdr3_nt: TGTGCCAGCAGCTTAGTGTCGACTAGCGGGGCCCAGAGCCAAGAGACCCAGTACTTC
clone_size: .; v_call: TRBV7-2; j_call: TRBJ1-1; d_call: .; cdr3_aa: CASSASRDQWTEAFF; cdr3_nt: TGTGCCAGCAGCGCTTCCCGGGACCAATGGACTGAAGCTTTCTTT
clone_size: .; v_call: TRBV12-3/TRBV12-4; j_call: TRBJ1-1; d_call: .; cdr3_aa: CASSFEGGTEAFF; cdr3_nt: TGTGCCAGCAGTTTCGAAGGGGGTACTGAAGCTTTCTTT
clone_size: .; v_call: TRBV18; j_call: TRBJ2-7; d_call: TRBD1; cdr3_aa: CASSQTGTGEQYF; cdr3_nt: TGTGCCAGCTCCCAGACAGGGACAGGCGAGCAGTACTTC